The 23 T cell receptor beta chains reported below all come from one sample, sequenced in a study of technical replicates of blood from a few donors (dated by TCRdb to 2015 to 2018). The method behind the library was the immunoSEQ multiplex PCR assay. TCRdb carries this immuneACCESS record with in-frame sequences only. Its versions omit some clonotypes, under half of them owing to an unresolved V gene in the studies checked, with the rest unexplained. The sample contains approximately 81,000 clones, just over 95% of them found a single time. Together, the top ten hold around 0.4% of the sample. The sequenced material came from T cells isolated from PBMCs. The receptor set was obtained from a human donor in good health.

This chain uses TRBV19 with TRBJ2-3, with TRBD2 matching over 10 bases. CDR1 and CDR2 from the germline V gene are LNHDA and SQIVND (reference sequence). V lost 6 bases and J lost 6; bases outside the gene matches: 9. The CDR3 length is 15 residues. The DNA of the CDR3 is TGTGCCAGTAGAGCCCTAGCGGGAGAGAGGGATACGCAGTATTTT. Translating it yields CASRALAGERDTQYF.

This chain links TRBV9 with TRBJ2-3, with TRBD2 matching 7 bases. Germline V lookup: CDR1 SGDLS, CDR2 YYNGEE. The trim removed 3 bases at V and 5 bases at J, leaving 9 bases unmatched. CDR3 length: 15 amino acids. The CDR3 nucleotides are TGTGCCAGCAGCGGTCTGACTAGCCGTAGAGATACGCAGTATTTT. It specifies CASSGLTSRRDTQYF. The entire variable domain, with the rest obtained from reference TRBV9 and TRBJ2-3, is as follows: DSGVTQTPKHLITATGQRVTLRCSPRSGDLSVYWYQQSLDQGLQFLIQYYNGEERAKGNILERFSAQQFPDLHSELNLSSLELGDSALYFCASSGLTSRRDTQYFGPGTRLTVL.

The rearrangement joins TRBV7-2 to TRBJ2-7; weak D call: TRBD2 (5 bases). CDR1 and CDR2 (germline): SGHTA, FQGNSA. CDR3 size: 14 residues. Between the trimmed V and J ends, which lost 5 bases and 3 bases, there was a span of 14 bases. The CDR3 loop is CASSPGIPNYEQYF. CDR3 in DNA: TGTGCCAGCAGCCCCGGGATTCCTAACTACGAGCAGTACTTC.

This chain links TRBV7-2 with TRBJ1-1, with TRBD1 matching 8 bases. Germline V gives CDR1 SGHTA, CDR2 FQGNSA. The CDR3 is 14 amino acids. Germline trimming cut 6 bases from V and 1 base from J; bases unmatched to any gene: 4. This CDR3 is CASSLGTGNTEAFF. As DNA, the CDR3 is TGTGCCAGCAGTTTGGGGACAGGGAACACTGAAGCTTTCTTT.

The rearrangement links TRBV6-1 to TRBJ2-5; the D is unclear. CDR1 is MNHNS, CDR2 SASEGT, per germline. This CDR3 has 14 amino acids. V was cut by 0 bases and J by 2 bases, with 7 bases left in between. For the CDR3, the DNA is TGTGCCAGCAGTGAAGCGGGCTTACAAGAGACCCAGTACTTC. It is translated as CASSEAGLQETQYF.

The chain links TRBV27 to TRBJ2-2; D uncertain. Germline-derived CDR1 and CDR2 are MNHEY and SMNVEV (reference sequence). The length of the CDR3 is 15 residues. The V end was cut by 3 bases, the J end by 0 bases, with 8 bases between. CDR3 sequence (DNA): TGTGCCAGCAGTTTCTTAGCCACGAACACCGGGGAGCTGTTTTTT. It specifies CASSFLATNTGELFF.

J is TRBJ2-7 and V is TRBV30; possibly TRBD2 for D (6 bases). V lost 3 bases and J 2 bases, leaving 14 bases between the germline ends. Germline V gives CDR1 GTSNPN, CDR2 SVGIG (reference sequence). The CDR3 loop spans 14 amino acids. CDR3 loop: CAWSPSPGAYEQYF. The CDR3 DNA reads TGTGCCTGGAGCCCGAGTCCGGGGGCCTACGAGCAGTACTTC.

V gene TRBV6-6 combines with J gene TRBJ1-4, with D uncertain. Between the trimmed V and J ends, which lost 0 bases and 8 bases, there was a span of 4 bases. CDR3 length equals 12 residues. Germline lookup yields CDR1 MNHNY and CDR2 SVGAGI (reference sequence). The CDR3 nucleotides are TGTGCCAGCAGTTACTCCTACGAAAAACTGTTTTTT. It yields the protein CASSYSYEKLFF.

The rearrangement joins TRBV7-9 to TRBJ2-7, with TRBD2 matching 7 bases. V shed 5 bases and J 0 bases; nucleotides not matched to a gene: 4. The germline V gene encodes CDR1 SEHNR and CDR2 FQNEAQ (reference sequence). The CDR3 has 14 residues. The CDR3 DNA sequence: TGTGCCAGCAGCCCACGGGACTACTCCTACGAGCAGTACTTC. It is translated as CASSPRDYSYEQYF.

The gene calls are TRBV15 and TRBJ1-2; D unclear. Per the germline V gene, CDR1 is LNHNV and CDR2 is YYDKDF (reference sequence). The CDR3 is made up of 17 amino acids. The ends were cut back, 0 bases at V and 0 bases at J, with 14 bases in the middle. In DNA form, the CDR3 reads TGTGCCACCAGCAGAGATCGCGTCAGCGTCACTAACTATGGCTACACCTTC. Amino acid sequence: CATSRDRVSVTNYGYTF.

J is TRBJ2-3 and V is TRBV6-5, with no clear D. This CDR3 region has 15 residues. The V gene lost 0 bases and the J gene lost 1 base, with 8 bases spanning the gap. Per germline, CDR1 MNHEY and CDR2 SVGAGI. The CDR3 nucleotides read TGTGCCAGCAGTTACTCGAATCCGGGCACAGATACGCAGTATTTT. This sequence encodes CASSYSNPGTDTQYF.

The V gene is TRBV7-2, the J gene TRBJ1-2; TRBD1 matches 7 bases. CDR1 and CDR2 (germline): SGHTA, FQGNSA. The CDR3 has 14 amino acids. V lost 5 bases to trimming and J lost 5 bases; unmatched junction nucleotides: 8. CDR3 bases: TGTGCCAGCAGCCCAACTGAGGGGGCGTATGGCTACACCTTC. Amino acids: CASSPTEGAYGYTF.

The V call is TRBV11-2, the J call TRBJ2-1; the D is unclear. Germline-derived CDR1 and CDR2 are SGHAT and FQNNGV. The germline V and J ends were trimmed by 2 bases and 6 bases, with 8 bases remaining between them. The length of the CDR3 is 13 residues. Here the CDR3 reads CASSLLGGNEQFF. CDR3 nucleotides: TGTGCCAGCAGCTTACTCGGCGGCAATGAGCAGTTCTTC.

The rearrangement uses TRBV9 and TRBJ2-3, with 12 bases aligning to TRBD2. Trimming took 4 bases from V and 5 from J; bases not matched to a gene: 11. This CDR3 region has 17 residues. The germline CDR1 and CDR2 sequences are SGDLS and YYNGEE. CDR3 coding DNA: TGTGCCAGCAGCCCAACTAAGACTAGCGGGAGTAAAGATACGCAGTATTTT. Translation gives CASSPTKTSGSKDTQYF.

This rearrangement joins TRBV10-3 to TRBJ1-2, with 8 bases fitting TRBD1. CDR3 length equals 16 residues. V lost 2 bases, J lost 4 bases, and 9 bases stayed unmatched. Per the germline V gene, CDR1 is ENHRY and CDR2 is SYGVKD. Here the CDR3 reads CAISEVLTGAVYGYTF. CDR3 DNA sequence: TGTGCCATCAGTGAGGTTCTGACAGGGGCTGTCTATGGCTACACCTTC.

This chain uses TRBV7-2 with TRBJ1-1; maybe TRBD1 (5 bases). Trimming pared 1 base from V and 10 bases from J, leaving 19 bases between. CDR1 is SGHTA, CDR2 FQGNSA, per germline. This CDR3 has 15 amino acids. CDR3 residues: CASSLGGSTPRVAFF. In DNA, the CDR3 is TGTGCCAGCAGCTTAGGGGGCTCTACCCCCCGGGTAGCTTTCTTT.

The chain joins TRBV25-1 to TRBJ1-1; D is unclear. With 4 bases removed from V and 10 bases from J, the gap between germline ends came to 10 bases. The CDR3 is made up of 11 amino acids. The germline gives CDR1 MGHDK, CDR2 SYGVNS. The CDR3 sequence is CASSVERRAFF. CDR3 DNA: TGTGCCAGCAGTGTAGAGAGGCGAGCTTTCTTT.

The chain couples TRBV15 to TRBJ1-1, with TRBD1 identical over 9 bases. Looked up from germline, CDR1 is LNHNV and CDR2 is YYDKDF (reference sequence). V shed 3 bases, J shed 6 bases, and the junction held 14 bases outside the gene matches. This CDR3 has 17 residues. Here the CDR3 DNA reads TGTGCCACCAGCAGTCGCCCCGGGACAGGGTTTTTTGCTGAAGCTTTCTTT. Amino acid sequence: CATSSRPGTGFFAEAFF.

The rearrangement links TRBV29-1 to TRBJ2-3; unclear D gene. Trimming removed 4 bases at V and 6 bases at J, with 8 bases between. The CDR3 is 11 amino acids. Germline assignment: CDR1 SQVTM and CDR2 ANQGSEA. The CDR3: CSVGGVDTQYF. In nucleotides, the CDR3 is TGCAGCGTTGGAGGAGTGGATACGCAGTATTTT.

The chain uses TRBV28 and TRBJ1-5, with TRBD1 identical over 12 bases. J gave up 7 bases and V 7 bases, and 11 bases lay outside the gene matches. Germline V gene lookup returns CDR1 MDHEN and CDR2 SYDVKM. The CDR3 has 16 residues. The CDR3 reads CASILAGTGGGQPQHF. CDR3 bases: TGTGCCAGCATCCTCGCCGGGACAGGGGGCGGACAGCCCCAGCATTTT.

J is TRBJ2-7 and V is TRBV5-1; 8 bases fit TRBD2. CDR3 length: 14 residues. Germline CDR1 and CDR2: SGHRS and YFSETQ. V lost 2 bases, J lost 4 bases, and 5 bases stayed unmatched. CDR3 loop: CASSFERELYEQYF. Here the CDR3 DNA reads TGCGCCAGCAGCTTCGAGCGGGAGTTGTACGAGCAGTACTTC.

The J gene is TRBJ2-7, the V gene TRBV7-9; 10 nucleotides agree with TRBD1. V gave up 6 bases and J gave up 5 bases; unmatched junction bases: 7. Germline CDR1 SEHNR, CDR2 FQNEAQ (reference sequence). The CDR3 has 14 residues. The CDR3 DNA reads as TGTGCCAGCAGTGACCGGGACAGGGGTCACGAGCAGTACTTC. Its protein is CASSDRDRGHEQYF.

J is TRBJ1-1 and V is TRBV19, with TRBD1 matching over 8 bases. This CDR3 is 16 amino acids long. The germline V gene encodes CDR1 LNHDA and CDR2 SQIVND (reference sequence). The V and J ends lost 5 bases and 1 base, in that order; junction bases with no gene match: 9. CDR3 coding DNA: TGTGCCAGTAGTCCAGGACAGGGATCAAGGAACACTGAAGCTTTCTTT. It yields the protein CASSPGQGSRNTEAFF.